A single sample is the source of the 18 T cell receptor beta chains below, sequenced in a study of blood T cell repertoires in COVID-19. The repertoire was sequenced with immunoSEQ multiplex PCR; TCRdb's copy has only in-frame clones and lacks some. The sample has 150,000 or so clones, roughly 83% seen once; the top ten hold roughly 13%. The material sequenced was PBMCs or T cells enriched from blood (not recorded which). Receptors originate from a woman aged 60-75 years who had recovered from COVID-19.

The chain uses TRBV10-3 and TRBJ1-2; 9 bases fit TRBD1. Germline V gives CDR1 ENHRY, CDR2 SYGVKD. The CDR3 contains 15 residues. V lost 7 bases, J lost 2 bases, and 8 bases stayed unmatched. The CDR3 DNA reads TGTGCCATCACCGCCGCCGGGACAGGGAACTATGGCTACACCTTC. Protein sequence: CAITAAGTGNYGYTF.

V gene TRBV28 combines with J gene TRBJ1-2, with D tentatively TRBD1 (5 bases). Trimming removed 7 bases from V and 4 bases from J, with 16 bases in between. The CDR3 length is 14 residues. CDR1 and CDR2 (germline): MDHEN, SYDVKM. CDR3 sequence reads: CASTSPQGPYGYTF. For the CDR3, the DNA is TGTGCCAGCACCTCTCCGCAGGGCCCCTATGGCTACACCTTC.

CDR3 sequence reads: CASSLVASGRADYEQYF. CDR3 nucleotide sequence: TGTGCCAGCAGCTTGGTAGCTAGCGGGAGGGCCGACTACGAGCAGTACTTC. The chain has TRBV5-5 and TRBJ2-7; TRBD2 matches 12 bases. V trimming: 0 bases; J trimming: 3 bases; junction bases outside the gene matches: 7. The CDR3 has 17 amino acids. CDR1 SGHKS and CDR2 YYEKEE come from the germline V gene (reference sequence).

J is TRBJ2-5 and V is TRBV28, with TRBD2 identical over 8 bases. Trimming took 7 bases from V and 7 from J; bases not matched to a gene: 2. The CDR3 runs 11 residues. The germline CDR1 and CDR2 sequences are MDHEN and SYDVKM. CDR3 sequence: CASTRGGTQYF. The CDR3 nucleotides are TGTGCCAGCACCCGGGGGGGGACCCAGTACTTC. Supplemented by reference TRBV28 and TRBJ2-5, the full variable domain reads DVKVTQSSRYLVKRTGEKVFLECVQDMDHENMFWYRQDPGLGLRLIYFSYDVKMKEKGDIPEGYSVSREKKERFSLILESASTNQTSMYLCASTRGGTQYFGPGTRLLVL.

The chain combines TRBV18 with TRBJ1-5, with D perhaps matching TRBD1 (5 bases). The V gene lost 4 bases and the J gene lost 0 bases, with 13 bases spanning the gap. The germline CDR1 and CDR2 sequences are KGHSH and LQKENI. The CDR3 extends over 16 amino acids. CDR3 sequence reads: CASSRMQGNSNQPQHF. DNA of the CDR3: TGTGCCAGCTCACGTATGCAGGGAAATAGCAATCAGCCCCAGCATTTT.

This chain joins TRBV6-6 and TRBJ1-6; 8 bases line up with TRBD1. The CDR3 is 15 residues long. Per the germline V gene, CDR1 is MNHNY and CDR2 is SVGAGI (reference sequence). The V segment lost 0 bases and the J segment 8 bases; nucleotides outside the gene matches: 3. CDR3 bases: TGTGCCAGCAGTTACTCGACAGGGGTACATTCACCCCTCCACTTT. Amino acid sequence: CASSYSTGVHSPLHF.

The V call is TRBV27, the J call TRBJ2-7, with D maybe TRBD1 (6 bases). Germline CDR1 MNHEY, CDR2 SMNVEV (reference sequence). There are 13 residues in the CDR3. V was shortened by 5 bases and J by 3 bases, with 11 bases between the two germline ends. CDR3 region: CASSLGDIYEQYF. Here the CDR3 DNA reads TGTGCCAGCAGTCTGGGGGACATCTACGAGCAGTACTTC.

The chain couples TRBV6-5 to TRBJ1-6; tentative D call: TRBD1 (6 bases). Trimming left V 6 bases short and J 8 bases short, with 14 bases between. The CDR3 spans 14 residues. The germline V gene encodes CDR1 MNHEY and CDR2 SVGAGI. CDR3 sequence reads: CASSLQGRDSPLHF. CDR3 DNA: TGTGCCAGCAGCCTACAGGGACGGGATTCACCCCTCCACTTT.

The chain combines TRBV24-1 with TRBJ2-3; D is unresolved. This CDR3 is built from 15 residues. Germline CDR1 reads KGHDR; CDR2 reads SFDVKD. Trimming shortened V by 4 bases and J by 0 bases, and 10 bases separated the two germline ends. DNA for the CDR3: TGTGCCACCAGTGACCCCTTAACTAGCACAGATACGCAGTATTTT. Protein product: CATSDPLTSTDTQYF.

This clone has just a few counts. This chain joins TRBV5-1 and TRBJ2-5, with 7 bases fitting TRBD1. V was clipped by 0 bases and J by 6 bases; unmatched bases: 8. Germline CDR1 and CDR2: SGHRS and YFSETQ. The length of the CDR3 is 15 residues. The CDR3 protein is CASSLDPGGLKTQYF. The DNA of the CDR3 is TGCGCCAGCAGCTTGGATCCAGGGGGTTTAAAGACCCAGTACTTC.

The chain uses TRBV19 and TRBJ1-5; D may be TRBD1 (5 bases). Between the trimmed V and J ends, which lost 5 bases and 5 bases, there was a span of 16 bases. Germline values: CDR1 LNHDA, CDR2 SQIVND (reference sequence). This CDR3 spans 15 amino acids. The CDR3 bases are TGTGCCAGTAGTCCGCCGGGGGGGACGGATCAGCCCCAGCATTTT. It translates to CASSPPGGTDQPQHF.

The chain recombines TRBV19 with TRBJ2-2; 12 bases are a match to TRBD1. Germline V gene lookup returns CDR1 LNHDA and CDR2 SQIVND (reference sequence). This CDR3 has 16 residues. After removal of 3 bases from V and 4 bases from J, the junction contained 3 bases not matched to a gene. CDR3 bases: TGTGCCAGTAGTATGGGGGACAGGGGGCCCACCGGGGAGCTGTTTTTT. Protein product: CASSMGDRGPTGELFF.

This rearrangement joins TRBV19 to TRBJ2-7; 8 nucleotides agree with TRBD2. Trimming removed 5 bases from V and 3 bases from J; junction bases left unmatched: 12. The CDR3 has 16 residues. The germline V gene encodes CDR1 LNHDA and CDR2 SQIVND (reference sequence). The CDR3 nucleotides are TGTGCCAGTAGTTCTCGAACTAGCGGAGGTCTCTACGAGCAGTACTTC. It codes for CASSSRTSGGLYEQYF.

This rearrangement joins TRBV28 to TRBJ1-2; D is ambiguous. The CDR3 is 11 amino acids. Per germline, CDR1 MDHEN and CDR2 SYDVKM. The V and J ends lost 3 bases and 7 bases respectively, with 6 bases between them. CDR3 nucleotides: TGTGCCAGCAGTTTCGGCGGTGGCTACACCTTC. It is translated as CASSFGGGYTF.

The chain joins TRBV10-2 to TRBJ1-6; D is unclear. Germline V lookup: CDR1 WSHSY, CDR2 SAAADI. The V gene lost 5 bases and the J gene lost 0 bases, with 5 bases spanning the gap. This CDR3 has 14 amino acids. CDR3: CASSQDSYNSPLHF. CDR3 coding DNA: TGCGCCAGCAGTCAGGACTCCTATAATTCACCCCTCCACTTT.

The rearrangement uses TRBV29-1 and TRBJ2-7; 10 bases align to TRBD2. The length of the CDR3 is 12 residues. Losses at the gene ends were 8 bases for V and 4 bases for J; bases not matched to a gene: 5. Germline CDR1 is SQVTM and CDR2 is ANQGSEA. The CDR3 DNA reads TGCAGCTGTAGCGGGGGGTCATACGAGCAGTACTTC. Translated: CSCSGGSYEQYF.

CDR3: CASSLSGSNYNEQFF. DNA for the CDR3: TGTGCCAGCAGCCTTAGCGGGAGCAACTACAATGAGCAGTTCTTC. The chain carries TRBV7-3 and TRBJ2-1, with 9 bases matching TRBD2. In germline, CDR1 is SGHTA, CDR2 FQGTGA. V shed 5 bases, J shed 3 bases, and the junction held 5 bases outside the gene matches. The length of the CDR3 is 15 residues. The full variable domain, with the rest looked up from reference TRBV7-3 and TRBJ2-1, is GAGVSQTPSNKVTEKGKYVELRCDPISGHTALYWYRQSLGQGPEFLIYFQGTGAADDSGLPNDRFFAVRPEGSVSTLKIQRTERGDSAVYLCASSLSGSNYNEQFFGPGTRLTVL.

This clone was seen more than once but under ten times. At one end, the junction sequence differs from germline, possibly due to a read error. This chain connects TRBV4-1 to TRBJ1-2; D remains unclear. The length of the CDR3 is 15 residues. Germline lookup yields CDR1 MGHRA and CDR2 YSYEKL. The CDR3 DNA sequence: TGCGCCAGCAGTCAAGAAGCAGGAAACCTCTATGGCTACACCTTC. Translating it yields CASSQEAGNLYGYTF.